This TCR beta chain originates from a study of cytotoxic CD8 clonotypes in ibrutinib-treated CLL. General study results and limits: There were few public clonotypes, and on treatment they contracted or stayed stable.

From germline, CDR1 is SGHRS and CDR2 YFSETQ. CDR3 length: 14 residues. V dropped 4 bases and J dropped 5 bases, with 14 bases sitting between them. Sequenced by immunoSEQ multiplex PCR; TCRdb stores in-frame clones only, minus some. The data hold 20,000 to 30,000 clones, with around 69% observed a single time. As concerns this clone: Its specificity is not known.

This chain joins TRBV5-1 and TRBJ2-3, with D tentatively TRBD1 (5 bases). This sequence originates from a human donor with chronic lymphocytic leukemia. The source was PBMCs, collected at disease progression, from a patient treated with ibrutinib. The CDR3 reads CASSLDWGGDTQYF. CDR3 DNA sequence: TGCGCCAGCAGCCTAGATTGGGGCGGAGATACGCAGTATTTT.